This T cell receptor beta chain was found in a study of blood T cell repertoires in COVID-19. Study summary: COVID-19 samples from acute and convalescent phases originated in the United States, Italy and Spain. Sample material is recorded as cDNA or gDNA derived from T cells, B-cell-depleted T cells, or PBMCs.

Per the original methods: Nucleated cell number was recorded as an estimate derived from reference gene primer amplification. Sequenced by immunoSEQ multiplex PCR; TCRdb stores in-frame clones only, minus some. The V and J calls and clone size come from that table; D and trimming were worked out from the DNA. Of about 77,000 clones in the sample, 75% to 85% were seen once. In germline, CDR1 is MNHNY, CDR2 SVGAGI (reference sequence). CDR3 length: 17 residues. The V end lost 5 bases, the J end lost 0 bases, and 17 bases lay between the germline ends. The source of this sequence is a woman aged 70-85 years with acute or convalescent COVID-19. The specimen sequenced was peripheral blood. The rearrangement links TRBV6-6 to TRBJ2-1; D may be TRBD2 (5 bases). The CDR3 DNA follows: TGTGCCAGCAGTCCCCCGGGGTACCTGAGCTCCTACAATGAGCAGTTCTTC. Its protein is CASSPPGYLSSYNEQFF.